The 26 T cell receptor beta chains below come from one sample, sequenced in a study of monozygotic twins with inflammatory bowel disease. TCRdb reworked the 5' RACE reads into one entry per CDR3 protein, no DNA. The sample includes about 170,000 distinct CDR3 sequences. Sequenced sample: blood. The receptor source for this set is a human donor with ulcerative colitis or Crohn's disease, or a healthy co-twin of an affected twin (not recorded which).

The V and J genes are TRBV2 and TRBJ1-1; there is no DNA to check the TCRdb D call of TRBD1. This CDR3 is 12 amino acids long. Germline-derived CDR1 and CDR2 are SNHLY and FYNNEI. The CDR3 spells CASLEVGAGAFF.

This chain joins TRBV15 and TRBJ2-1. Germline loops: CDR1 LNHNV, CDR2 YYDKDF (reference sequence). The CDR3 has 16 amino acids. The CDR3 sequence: CATSRDFVSSYNEQFF. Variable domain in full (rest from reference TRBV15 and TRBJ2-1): DAMVIQNPRYQVTQFGKPVTLSCSQTLNHNVMYWYQQKSSQAPKLLFHYYDKDFNNEADTPDNFQSRRPNTSFCFLDIRSPGLGDTAMYLCATSRDFVSSYNEQFFGPGTRLTVL.

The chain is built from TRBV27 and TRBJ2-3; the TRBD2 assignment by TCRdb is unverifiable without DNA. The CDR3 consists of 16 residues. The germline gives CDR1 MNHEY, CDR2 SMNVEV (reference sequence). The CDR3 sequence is CASSGGLAAPPDTQYF.

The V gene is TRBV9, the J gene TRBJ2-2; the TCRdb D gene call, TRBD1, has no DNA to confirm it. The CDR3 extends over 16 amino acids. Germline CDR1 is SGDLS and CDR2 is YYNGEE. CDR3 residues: CASSLTPSGNTGELFF.

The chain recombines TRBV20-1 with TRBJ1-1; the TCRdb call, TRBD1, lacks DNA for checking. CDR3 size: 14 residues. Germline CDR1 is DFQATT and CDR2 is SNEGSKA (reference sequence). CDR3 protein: CSVKDSRMNTEAFF.

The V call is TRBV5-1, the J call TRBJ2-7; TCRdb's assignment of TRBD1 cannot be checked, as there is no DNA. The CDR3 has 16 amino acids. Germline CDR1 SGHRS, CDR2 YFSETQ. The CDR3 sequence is CASSLEPGQGIYEQYF. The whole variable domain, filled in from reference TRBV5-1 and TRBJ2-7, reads KAGVTQTPRYLIKTRGQQVTLSCSPISGHRSVSWYQQTPGQGLQFLFEYFSETQRNKGNFPGRFSGRQFSNSRSEMNVSTLELGDSALYLCASSLEPGQGIYEQYFGPGTRLTVT.

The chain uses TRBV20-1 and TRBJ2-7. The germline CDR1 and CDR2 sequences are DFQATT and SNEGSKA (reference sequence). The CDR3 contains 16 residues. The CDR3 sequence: CSATVRWSGSSYEQYF.

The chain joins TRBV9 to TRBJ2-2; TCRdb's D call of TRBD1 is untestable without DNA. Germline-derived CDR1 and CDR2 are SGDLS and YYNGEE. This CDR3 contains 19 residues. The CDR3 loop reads CASSPPARGSVANTGELFF.

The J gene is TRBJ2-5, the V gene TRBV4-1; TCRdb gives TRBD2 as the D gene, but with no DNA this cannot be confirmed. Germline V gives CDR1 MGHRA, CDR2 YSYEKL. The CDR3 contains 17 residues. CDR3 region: CASSQDTLAAGQETQYF.

CDR3 region: CSAASWGNTYNEQFF. V is TRBV20-1 and J is TRBJ2-1. The CDR3 is 15 amino acids. Germline-derived CDR1 and CDR2 are DFQATT and SNEGSKA (reference sequence).

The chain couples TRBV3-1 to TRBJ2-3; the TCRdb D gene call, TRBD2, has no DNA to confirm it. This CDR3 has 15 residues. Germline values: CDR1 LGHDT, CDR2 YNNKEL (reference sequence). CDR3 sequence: CASSQGLAGTDTQYF.

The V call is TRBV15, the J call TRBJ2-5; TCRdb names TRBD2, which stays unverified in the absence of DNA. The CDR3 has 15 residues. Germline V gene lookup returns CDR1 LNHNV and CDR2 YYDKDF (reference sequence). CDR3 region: CATSTSGETQETQYF.

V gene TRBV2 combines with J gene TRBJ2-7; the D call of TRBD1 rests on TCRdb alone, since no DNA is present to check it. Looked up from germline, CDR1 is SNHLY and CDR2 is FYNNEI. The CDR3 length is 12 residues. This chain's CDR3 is CASLALSLDRYF.

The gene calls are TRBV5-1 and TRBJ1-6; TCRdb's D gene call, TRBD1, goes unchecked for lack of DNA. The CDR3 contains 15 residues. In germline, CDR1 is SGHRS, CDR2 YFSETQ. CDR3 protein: CASSPVVQGDSPLHF. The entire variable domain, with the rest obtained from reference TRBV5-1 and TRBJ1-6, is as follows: KAGVTQTPRYLIKTRGQQVTLSCSPISGHRSVSWYQQTPGQGLQFLFEYFSETQRNKGNFPGRFSGRQFSNSRSEMNVSTLELGDSALYLCASSPVVQGDSPLHFGNGTRLTVT.

Here the CDR3 reads CSATELYEQYF. This sequence joins TRBV20-1 and TRBJ2-7. Germline V lookup: CDR1 DFQATT, CDR2 SNEGSKA (reference sequence). The CDR3 is 11 residues long.

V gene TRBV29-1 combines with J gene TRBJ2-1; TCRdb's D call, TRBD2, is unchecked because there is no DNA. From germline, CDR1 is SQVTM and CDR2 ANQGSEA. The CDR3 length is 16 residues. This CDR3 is CSVEDFTSGFDNEQFF.

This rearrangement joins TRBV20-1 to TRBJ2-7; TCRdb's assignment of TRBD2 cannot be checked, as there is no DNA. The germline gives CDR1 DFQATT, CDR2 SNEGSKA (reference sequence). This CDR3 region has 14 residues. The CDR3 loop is CSAAGGRARYEQYF.

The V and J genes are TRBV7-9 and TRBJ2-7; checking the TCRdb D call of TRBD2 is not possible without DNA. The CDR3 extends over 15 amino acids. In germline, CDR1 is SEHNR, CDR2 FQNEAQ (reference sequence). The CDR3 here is CASSLVTSGRDEQYF.

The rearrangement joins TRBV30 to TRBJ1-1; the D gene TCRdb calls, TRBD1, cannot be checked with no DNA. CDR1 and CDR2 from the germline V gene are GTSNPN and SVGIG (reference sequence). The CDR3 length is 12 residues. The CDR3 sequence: CAWGGQGTEAFF.

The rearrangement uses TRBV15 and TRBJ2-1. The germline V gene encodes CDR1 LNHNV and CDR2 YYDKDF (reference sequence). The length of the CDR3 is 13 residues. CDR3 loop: CATSSNSNNEQFF.

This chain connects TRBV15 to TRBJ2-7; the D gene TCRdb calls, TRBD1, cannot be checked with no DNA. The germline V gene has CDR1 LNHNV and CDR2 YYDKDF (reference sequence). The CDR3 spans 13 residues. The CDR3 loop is CATSPDRGDEQYF.

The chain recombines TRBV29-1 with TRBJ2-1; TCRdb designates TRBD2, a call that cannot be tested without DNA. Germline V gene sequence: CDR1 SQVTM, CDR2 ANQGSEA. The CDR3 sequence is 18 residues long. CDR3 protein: CSVKGGLAGGGSYNEQFF.

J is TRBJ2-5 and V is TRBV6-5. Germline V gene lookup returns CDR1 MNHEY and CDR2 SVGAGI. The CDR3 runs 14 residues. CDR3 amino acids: CASSYRGVQETQYF.

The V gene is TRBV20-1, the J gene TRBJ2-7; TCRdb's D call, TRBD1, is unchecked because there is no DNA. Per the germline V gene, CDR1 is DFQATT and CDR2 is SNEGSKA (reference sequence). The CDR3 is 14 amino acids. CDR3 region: CSAKRDRASYEQYF.

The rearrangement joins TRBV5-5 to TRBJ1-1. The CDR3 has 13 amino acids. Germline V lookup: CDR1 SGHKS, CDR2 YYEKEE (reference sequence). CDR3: CASSGRRNTEAFF.

The CDR3: CSARDPAGPSRFNYGYTF. The chain links TRBV20-1 to TRBJ1-2. The germline CDR1 and CDR2 sequences are DFQATT and SNEGSKA (reference sequence). The CDR3 is made up of 18 amino acids.